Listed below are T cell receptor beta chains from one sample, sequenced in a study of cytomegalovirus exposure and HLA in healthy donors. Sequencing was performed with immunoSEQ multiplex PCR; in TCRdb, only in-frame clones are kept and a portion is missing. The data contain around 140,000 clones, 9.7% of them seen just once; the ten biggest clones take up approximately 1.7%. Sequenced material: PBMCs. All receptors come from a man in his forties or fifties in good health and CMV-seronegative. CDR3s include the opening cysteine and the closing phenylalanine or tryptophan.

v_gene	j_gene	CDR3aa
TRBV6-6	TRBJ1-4	CASRPTTGYNEKLFF
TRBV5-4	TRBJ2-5	CASSFPQETQYF
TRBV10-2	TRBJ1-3	CASSESTGASSGNTIYF
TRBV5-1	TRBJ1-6	CASSLAFYRSSYNSPLHF
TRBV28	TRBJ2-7	CASHPPGTGMAYEQYF
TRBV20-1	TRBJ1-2	CSVRQSYGYTF
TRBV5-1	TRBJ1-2	CASSFGGGNGYTF
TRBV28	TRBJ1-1	CASSSRGQGRSTEAFF
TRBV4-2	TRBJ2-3	CASSQDPPRTSGGARSDTQYF
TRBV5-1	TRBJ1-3	CASSLRGGNTIYF
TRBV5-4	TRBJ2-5	CASSFRGTQETQYF
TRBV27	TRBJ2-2	CASSIKGQGLLTLGGELFF
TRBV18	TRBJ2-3	CASSPRLAGRDTQYF
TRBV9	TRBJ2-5	CASSVVSQETQYF
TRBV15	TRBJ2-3	CATSRDAGGGVTDTQYF
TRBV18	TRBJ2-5	CASSPIMQETQYF
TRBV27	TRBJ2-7	CASSSGTSGSSIYYEQYF
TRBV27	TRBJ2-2	CASSSGTSGSGELFF
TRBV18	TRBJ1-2	CASSQPGQGNYGYTF
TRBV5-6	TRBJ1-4	CASSLRTGGNEKLFF
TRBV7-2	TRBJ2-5	CASSLEVGVATQYF
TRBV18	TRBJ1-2	CASSLRSDGYTF
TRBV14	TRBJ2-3	CASRDRLAPTDTQYF
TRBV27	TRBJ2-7	CASSLFGRGAHTFYEQYF
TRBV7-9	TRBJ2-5	CASSAGLEETQYF
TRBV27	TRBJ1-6	CATRTGGNNSPLHF
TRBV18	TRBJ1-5	CASSDRGGGNQPQHF
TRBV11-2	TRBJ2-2	CASSRVSTGELFF
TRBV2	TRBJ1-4	CASRRGANEKLFF
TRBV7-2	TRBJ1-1	CASSFSWSTEAFF